This TCR beta chain was profiled in a study of T cells in Graves' hyperthyroidism and ophthalmopathy. The CDR3 covers 16 residues. Trimming took 5 bases from V and 7 from J, leaving 21 bases between them. CDR1 is LNHNV and CDR2 is YYDKDF in the germline V gene (reference sequence). Overall study results and limits: Most clonotypes that expanded in the thyroid above 0.001 also showed up in blood. From stable hyperthyroidism, ophthalmopathy was separated by a 13 V-J model.

This clonotype appeared a few times. No antigen is known for it. Regions amplified from RNA transcripts were the TCR beta CDR3 regions. With the HTBI primer set, the TCR CDR3 went through a first round of RT-PCR. TCRdb reprocessed the multiplex PCR reads with MiXCR, giving one entry per CDR3 protein. The table lists 650,000 to 750,000 distinct CDR3 sequences, about 14% of them singletons, with around 9.6% in the top ten. PBMCs came from 8.5 to 10 ml fresh peripheral blood. This sequence was found in a woman between 18 and 29 years old with Graves' hyperthyroidism. This chain connects TRBV15 to TRBJ1-5, with a possible D match to TRBD1 (5 bases). The material sequenced was blood. The DNA of the CDR3 is TGTGCCACCAGCGGGGACCGACATAGGGCAAACCAGCCCCAGCATTTT. Amino acids: CATSGDRHRANQPQHF.